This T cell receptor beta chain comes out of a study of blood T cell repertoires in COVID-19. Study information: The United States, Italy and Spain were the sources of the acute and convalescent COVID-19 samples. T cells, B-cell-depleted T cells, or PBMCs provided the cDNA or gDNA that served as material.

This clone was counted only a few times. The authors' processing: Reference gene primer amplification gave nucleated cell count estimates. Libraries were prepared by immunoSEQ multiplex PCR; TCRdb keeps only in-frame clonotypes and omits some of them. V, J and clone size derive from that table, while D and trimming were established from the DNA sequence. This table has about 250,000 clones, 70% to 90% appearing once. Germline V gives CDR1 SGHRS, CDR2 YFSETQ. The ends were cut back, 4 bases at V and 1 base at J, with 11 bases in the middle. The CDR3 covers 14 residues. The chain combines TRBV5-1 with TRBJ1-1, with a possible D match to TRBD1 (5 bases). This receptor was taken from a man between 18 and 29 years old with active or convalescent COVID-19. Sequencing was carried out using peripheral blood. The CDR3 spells CASSRDSSNTEAFF. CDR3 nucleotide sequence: TGCGCCAGCAGCCGGGACTCCTCGAACACTGAAGCTTTCTTT.